This T cell receptor (beta chain) emerged from a study of neoadjuvant anti-PD-1 for oral cavity cancer. Study details: Patients without progression got a fourth dose around day 43.

Time point here: after neoadjuvant nivolumab, at surgical resection. Patients had HPV-negative, locally advanced oral cavity squamous cell carcinoma. Six replicates per PBMC sample, mostly from 480 ng of genomic DNA. Generated by immunoSEQ multiplex PCR, the TCRdb table keeps only in-frame clones and is missing some. The sample has approximately 13,000 clones; 60% to 80% are singletons. Turning to this clone: The antigen remains undetermined.

Study-wide findings and caveats: Pretreatment Treg/Th17 ratio correlated inversely with post-treatment tumor clonality.

The germline V gene has CDR1 KGHSH and CDR2 LQKENI. With 3 bases removed from V and 2 bases from J, the gap between germline ends came to 16 bases. The CDR3 is made up of 16 amino acids. This clonotype was sampled from a person aged 40-85 years with oral cavity squamous cell carcinoma. V usage is TRBV18 and J usage is TRBJ1-2; D is undetermined. The input for sequencing was PBMCs, taken after nivolumab (anti-PD-1) treatment. CDR3 region: CASSPNTQIINYGYTF. The CDR3, as DNA: TGTGCCAGCTCACCCAACACCCAGATTATCAACTATGGCTACACCTTC.